Ten or more counts support the clone carrying this T cell receptor (beta chain). What it binds is unknown. TCRdb fed the reads into MiXCR, producing one record per CDR3 protein. The table has roughly 230,000 distinct CDR3 sequences, approximately 7% seen once; the top ten hold around 6.9%. The sample is drawn from a study of T cell repertoires in cytomegalovirus infection. Study at large: TCR beta signatures that were public indicated CMV infection and matching HLA type. Overall study results and limits: The ex vivo response was dominated by HLA-C-restricted CMV-specific TCR beta clonotypes.

V lost 6 bases and J 0 bases, leaving 12 bases between the germline ends. This CDR3 spans 16 amino acids. From germline, CDR1 is KGHSH and CDR2 LQKENI. The chain carries TRBV18 and TRBJ2-6; D possibly matches TRBD1 or TRBD2 (5 bases each). The TCR sequence derives from a human donor in good health (CMV status not recorded). Some clones in this sample may be carry-over from other donors' samples. Sequencing input: PBMCs. CDR3 in DNA: TGTGCCAGCTCGCCGGGACCGATCTCTGGGGCCAACGTCCTGACTTTC. Translated, it gives CASSPGPISGANVLTF.